The T cell receptor (beta chain) described here comes from a study of blood T cell repertoires in COVID-19. Study summary: T cells, B-cell-depleted T cells, or PBMCs provided the cDNA or gDNA that served as material.

V gave up 3 bases and J gave up 11 bases, with 13 bases separating them. There are 12 residues in the CDR3. Germline lookup yields CDR1 LNHDA and CDR2 SQIVND (reference sequence). The participants were between 18 and 89 years old and came from 24 US areas. Two negative PCRs, clearance, or symptom resolution had been documented for recovered Cohort 3 donors. The repertoire was sequenced with immunoSEQ multiplex PCR; TCRdb's copy has only in-frame clones and lacks some. The sample lists some 330,000 clones, about nine tenths seen once, with around 4.6% in the top ten. The sample taken for sequencing was PBMCs or T cells enriched from blood (not recorded which). V is TRBV19 and J is TRBJ1-1, with D possibly being TRBD1 (5 bases). The clonotype was recovered from a man aged 30 to 45 who had recovered from COVID-19. This CDR3 is CASSIWGEEAFF. CDR3 nucleotide sequence: TGTGCCAGTAGTATTTGGGGGGAGGAGGCTTTCTTT.